This is a list of T cell receptor beta chains from one sample in a study of blood T cell repertoires in COVID-19. The method was immunoSEQ multiplex PCR; TCRdb's version includes in-frame clones alone and lacks a portion of them. The sample includes 450,000 or so clones, about 87% seen only once; the top ten take 0.65% to 1%. Sequencing input: peripheral blood. All receptors come from a man between 18 and 35 years old with COVID-19, enrolled during active disease. The CDR3 runs from the conserved cysteine through the conserved F or W. The D gene is left open where the match is weak. A clone size is listed for some rows: how often the clone was seen (once, few, many), or a class if it is expanded.

>-|TRBV5-6|14|-|TRBJ1-2
TGTGCCAGCAGCTTGGCCTCAGGGGAGCTTGTCTACACCTTC
CASSLASGELVYTF
>TRBD1|TRBV6-6|14|few|TRBJ1-1
TGTGCCAGCAGTGCTACAGGGGAGGACACTGAAGCTTTCTTT
CASSATGEDTEAFF
>-|TRBV30|11|-|TRBJ2-7
TGTGCCTGGAGTTTCCTAAACGAGCAGTACTTC
CAWSFLNEQYF
>TRBD2|TRBV9|16|-|TRBJ2-7
TGTGCCAGCAGCGTAGAAGCGTCTAGCGGAGTCTACGAGCAGTACTTC
CASSVEASSGVYEQYF
>-|TRBV2|15|-|TRBJ2-1
TGTGCCAGCAGTATAACCGGCGGGGTAGGGTCTGAGCAGTTCTTC
CASSITGGVGSEQFF
>-|TRBV10-2|15|-|TRBJ1-5
TGCGCCAGCAGGCCGGGGAAATATAGCAATCAGCCCCAGCATTTT
CASRPGKYSNQPQHF
>TRBD1|TRBV19|14|-|TRBJ2-7
TGTGCCAGTAGTATTGACAGGGGGATCCACGAGCAGTACTTC
CASSIDRGIHEQYF
>-|TRBV10-2|14|-|TRBJ2-2
TGCGCCAGCAGTCTTTTATCCGGCACCGGGGAGCTGTTTTTT
CASSLLSGTGELFF
>TRBD1|TRBV2|14|-|TRBJ1-3
TGTGCCAGCAGGGACAGGGGTGGTGGAAACACCATATATTTT
CASRDRGGGNTIYF
>-|TRBV5-6|13|once|TRBJ1-1
TGTGCCAGCAGCCGGGGATTGAACACTGAAGCTTTCTTT
CASSRGLNTEAFF
>-|TRBV6-5|15|-|TRBJ1-3
TGTGCCAGCAGTTCCGGGAGGATCTCTGGAAACACCATATATTTT
CASSSGRISGNTIYF
>-|TRBV7-3|13|-|TRBJ2-1
TGTGCCAGCAGCTTAATTGGAGGCGATGAGCAGTTCTTC
CASSLIGGDEQFF
>-|TRBV29-1|14|-|TRBJ2-3
TGCAGCGTCAGACTGGGGGGTCGAACAGATACGCAGTATTTT
CSVRLGGRTDTQYF
>TRBD2|TRBV3-1/TRBV3-2|16|-|TRBJ2-2
TGTGCCAGCAGCCAAGGACTAGCGGGAAGAACCGGGGAGCTGTTTTTT
CASSQGLAGRTGELFF
>TRBD1|TRBV2|12|-|TRBJ1-1
TGTCGTACAGGGGCCAAAAACACTGAAGCTTTCTTT
CRTGAKNTEAFF
>TRBD1|TRBV28|18|-|TRBJ1-2
TGTGCCAGCAGTCTCGGACAGGGTTCAGTGGGGAAGGGAGATGGCTACACCTTC
CASSLGQGSVGKGDGYTF
>TRBD2|TRBV5-1|15|-|TRBJ2-1
TGCGCCAGCACCCCGACTAGCGGGAAAGTCAATGAGCAGTTCTTC
CASTPTSGKVNEQFF
>-|TRBV6-5|16|-|TRBJ1-2
TGTGCCAGCAGTTACTCGTCGCGGCTAGCTAACTATGGCTACACCTTC
CASSYSSRLANYGYTF
>-|TRBV9|15|-|TRBJ1-2
TGTGCCAGCAGCCCGAGGGAGGAAGCTAACTATGGCTACACCTTC
CASSPREEANYGYTF
>-|TRBV2|13|-|TRBJ1-1
TGTGCCAGCAGTGGTACAGGTTACACTGAAGCTTTCTTT
CASSGTGYTEAFF
>TRBD1|TRBV2|14|-|TRBJ2-5
TGTGCCAGCAGCCCGGGACAGGGTTGGGAGACCCAGTACTTC
CASSPGQGWETQYF
>TRBD1|TRBV13|15|-|TRBJ2-3
TGTGCCAGCAGCCACCACAGGGGGAACGCAGATACGCAGTATTTT
CASSHHRGNADTQYF
>TRBD1|TRBV7-9|16|-|TRBJ1-6
TGTGCCAGCAGCTCGGGACAGGGAAACTATAATTCACCCCTCCACTTT
CASSSGQGNYNSPLHF
>TRBD2|TRBV4-1|15|-|TRBJ2-7
TGCGCCAGCAGCCAAACGACTAGCGGGGGCTACGAGCAGTACTTC
CASSQTTSGGYEQYF
>-|TRBV5-4|15|-|TRBJ2-6
TGTGCCAGCAGCTTGGACAGGTTCCGGGCCAACGTCCTGACTTTC
CASSLDRFRANVLTF
>-|TRBV24-1|16|-|TRBJ2-1
TGTGCCACCAGTGAATCCCCGGCTAGCGACTACAATGAGCAGTTCTTC
CATSESPASDYNEQFF
>TRBD2|TRBV2|16|-|TRBJ2-1
TGTGCCAGCAGATGGACTAGCGGGGGGAGATACAATGAGCAGTTCTTC
CASRWTSGGRYNEQFF
>TRBD2|TRBV30|15|-|TRBJ2-1
TGTGCCTGGAGTGTACCTAGCGGGAGGTCCAATGAGCAGTTCTTC
CAWSVPSGRSNEQFF
>TRBD2|TRBV5-1|16|-|TRBJ2-7
TGCGCCAGCAGCTTGAATGCGGGAGGGACCCCCAACGAGCAGTACTTC
CASSLNAGGTPNEQYF
>-|TRBV27|14|-|TRBJ2-5
TGTGCCAGCAGTCGCTTAGGGGGTATAGAGACCCAGTACTTC
CASSRLGGIETQYF
>TRBD2|TRBV5-5|18|-|TRBJ2-7
TGTGCCAGCAGCTTGTTTCGCCTTAGCGGGAGTCAGGTAGTCGAGCAGTACTTC
CASSLFRLSGSQVVEQYF
>-|TRBV24-1|13|-|TRBJ2-3
TGTGCCACCAGTGAACCTAACACAGATACGCAGTATTTT
CATSEPNTDTQYF
>TRBD2|TRBV19|13|once|TRBJ2-5
TGTGCCAGTAAAATCCAGGGAGGGGAGACCCAGTACTTC
CASKIQGGETQYF
>TRBD2|TRBV6-5|14|-|TRBJ2-7
TGTGCCAGCACCAAACTAGCGGGGCCCTACGAGCAGTACTTC
CASTKLAGPYEQYF
>-|TRBV7-9|10|few|TRBJ2-1
TGTGCCTCCGCGGGGTATGAGCAGTTCTTC
CASAGYEQFF
>TRBD1|TRBV5-1|14|few|TRBJ1-1
TGCGCCAGCAGCTTCGCAGGGGGGAACACTGAAGCTTTCTTT
CASSFAGGNTEAFF
>-|TRBV19|13|-|TRBJ2-7
TGTGCCAGTAGTATCGGGGTAGGGGGCGAGCAGTACTTC
CASSIGVGGEQYF
>-|TRBV6-5|14|-|TRBJ2-1
TGTGCCAGCAGTCGGGACACCGGGGTCAATGAGCAGTTCTTC
CASSRDTGVNEQFF
>TRBD2|TRBV18|13|-|TRBJ2-1
TGTGCCAGCTCACCCACTAGCGGTAATGAGCAGTTCTTC
CASSPTSGNEQFF
>TRBD2|TRBV5-4|17|-|TRBJ2-2
TGTGCCAGCAGCCCGTGGACTAGCGGAGCGAACACCGGGGAGCTGTTTTTT
CASSPWTSGANTGELFF
>TRBD1|TRBV6-1|17|-|TRBJ2-1
TGTGCCAGCAGTGAACCTTATGTGAACAGGGGCCACAATGAGCAGTTCTTC
CASSEPYVNRGHNEQFF
>TRBD1|TRBV6-1|13|-|TRBJ1-1
TGTGCCAGCAGTGAGGGCCGGGACAGCTCGGCTTTCTTT
CASSEGRDSSAFF
>TRBD2|TRBV24-1|15|-|TRBJ2-1
TGTGCCACCGAGCCCGGGACTAGCGGTCCCAATGAGCAGTTCTTC
CATEPGTSGPNEQFF
>TRBD1|TRBV9|17|-|TRBJ1-1
TGTGCCAGCAGCACCTCCGGGACAGGGGGAGGTAACACTGAAGCTTTCTTT
CASSTSGTGGGNTEAFF
>TRBD1|TRBV10-1|16|-|TRBJ2-7
TGCGCCAGCAGCGACGAATCGACCGGGACAGGGAACGAGCAGTACTTC
CASSDESTGTGNEQYF
>TRBD1|TRBV7-9|16|-|TRBJ2-7
TGTGCCAGCAGCGTGGGAACGACAGGGATCACCTACGAGCAGTACTTC
CASSVGTTGITYEQYF
>-|TRBV5-1|16|-|TRBJ2-3
TGCGCCAGCAGCTTGGAGACTATCTCTACCTCAGATACGCAGTATTTT
CASSLETISTSDTQYF
>-|TRBV3-1/TRBV3-2|14|-|TRBJ2-1
TGTGCCAGCAGCCTCCGGGACTCCAACAATGAGCAGTTCTTC
CASSLRDSNNEQFF
>TRBD2|TRBV11-3|15|-|TRBJ2-4
TGTGCCAGCAGCTTAGGATCTCTAGCGGGAGGAATTCAGTACTTC
CASSLGSLAGGIQYF
>-|TRBV13|15|-|TRBJ2-7
TGTGCCAGCAGCTTAGTCGGTCAGGGATCCTACGAGCAGTACTTC
CASSLVGQGSYEQYF